This is a list of T cell receptor beta chains from one sample in a study of blood T cell repertoires in COVID-19. Some clones are missing from TCRdb's copy, which holds only in-frame ones; the method was immunoSEQ multiplex PCR. The data show some 370,000 clones, roughly 89% seen once. The sequencing sample was made of peripheral blood. All receptors come from a man aged 18 to 29 with active or convalescent COVID-19. The CDR3 runs from the conserved cysteine through the conserved F or W. The D gene is left open where the match is weak. The size field is filled for only some rows; it gives once, few, many or a size class.

clone size,D gene,V gene,J gene,CDR3 DNA,CDR3 protein
-,TRBD2,TRBV30,TRBJ2-5,TGTGCCTGGAGTGGAGGGACTAGCGGGAGCGAGACCCAGTACTTC,CAWSGGTSGSETQYF
-,TRBD1,TRBV18,TRBJ2-5,TGTGCCAGCTCACCCTCGCAGGGGGCTTTAGAGACCCAGTACTTC,CASSPSQGALETQYF
-,TRBD2,TRBV29-1,TRBJ2-4,TGCAGCGTTGAAGGGGCTAGCGGGCCCAGTAACATTCAGTACTTC,CSVEGASGPSNIQYF
-,-,TRBV7-3,TRBJ2-3,TGTGCCAGCAGCTTAGCTGGCGGGTGGGATACGCAGTATTTT,CASSLAGGWDTQYF
-,-,TRBV5-1,TRBJ1-3,TGCGCCAGCAGCTCCTACAGTGGCTCTGGAAACACCATATATTTT,CASSSYSGSGNTIYF
-,-,TRBV28,TRBJ1-1,TGTGCCAGCAGTTTAGAGACACCCACTGAAGCTTTCTTT,CASSLETPTEAFF
-,TRBD1,TRBV2,TRBJ1-6,TGTGCCAGCAGCCAAGACAGGGGCTTATTACCCCTCCACTTT,CASSQDRGLLPLHF
-,-,TRBV24-1,TRBJ2-1,TGTGCCACCAGTGATTTCGGACAGATAGGTAATGAGCAGTTCTTC,CATSDFGQIGNEQFF
-,TRBD2,TRBV10-3,TRBJ2-1,TGTGCCATCAGTGAAAAGGGTAGCGGGAGGGCCGGGCAGTTCTTC,CAISEKGSGRAGQFF
once,TRBD1,TRBV2,TRBJ1-3,TGTGCCAGCAGGCCTGACAGGGTCTCTGGAAACACCATATATTTT,CASRPDRVSGNTIYF
-,-,TRBV5-1,TRBJ2-7,TGCGCCAGCAGCTCAGGGGAAAGCTACGAGCAGTACTTC,CASSSGESYEQYF
-,-,TRBV7-9,TRBJ1-4,TGTGCCAGCGGCGGGAATGAGGGCACTAATGAAAAACTGTTTTTT,CASGGNEGTNEKLFF
-,TRBD1,TRBV5-1,TRBJ2-3,TGCGCCAGCAGCTTCGGACAGGGGAACACAGATACGCAGTATTTT,CASSFGQGNTDTQYF
-,-,TRBV11-3,TRBJ2-3,TGTGCCAGCAGCGGAAGGACAGCCGGGGAAGATACGCAGTATTTT,CASSGRTAGEDTQYF
once,TRBD1,TRBV5-8,TRBJ1-5,TGTGCCAGCAGCGTGAATACAGGGGCATATAGCAATCAGCCCCAGCATTTT,CASSVNTGAYSNQPQHF
-,TRBD1,TRBV28,TRBJ2-2,TGTGCCAGCAGATCCAACAGGGGCCTCAACACCGGGGAGCTGTTTTTT,CASRSNRGLNTGELFF
-,TRBD1,TRBV7-8,TRBJ1-3,TGTGCCAGCAGCGCCAGGGACAGAATTGGAAACACCATATATTTT,CASSARDRIGNTIYF
-,TRBD1,TRBV15,TRBJ1-2,TGTGCCACCAGCAGCACCGGGACAGGGGGCGGTGGGATTAGATATGGCTACACCTTC,CATSSTGTGGGGIRYGYTF
-,TRBD2,TRBV5-1,TRBJ2-1,TGCGCCAGCAGCTTGCCCTCTAGCGGGAGTTGGGATGAGCAGTTCTTC,CASSLPSSGSWDEQFF
-,-,TRBV5-1,TRBJ1-2,TGCGCCAGCAGCATTCTAGGACTGCCGGATAACTATGGCTACACCTTC,CASSILGLPDNYGYTF
-,-,TRBV18,TRBJ1-4,TGTGCCAGCTCACCACTTACAGGGATGGATGAAAAACTGTTTTTT,CASSPLTGMDEKLFF
-,-,TRBV28,TRBJ1-2,TGTGCCATCCTACCCTCCGGGTCCAGTGGCTATGGCTACACCTTC,CAILPSGSSGYGYTF
-,TRBD2,TRBV19,TRBJ2-7,TGTGCCAGTAGTACCGTCAGAGTAGAGGGACTAGCCTACGAGCAGTACTTC,CASSTVRVEGLAYEQYF
few,-,TRBV4-3,TRBJ2-5,TGCGCCAGCAGCCAAGATACCGGGGAACAAGAGACCCAGTACTTC,CASSQDTGEQETQYF
-,-,TRBV5-1,TRBJ1-1,TGCGCCAGCAGCTCGACAGGGAACACTGAAGCTTTCTTT,CASSSTGNTEAFF
-,-,TRBV6-5,TRBJ1-4,TGTGCCAGCAGGAAGACTAGCAATGAAAAACTGTTTTTT,CASRKTSNEKLFF
-,-,TRBV7-2,TRBJ2-7,TGTGCCAGCAGGGGACTCTCGCCTGACGAGCAGTACTTC,CASRGLSPDEQYF
-,TRBD1,TRBV4-2,TRBJ2-2,TGTGCCAGCAGAACAGGGGGCGGGACCGGGGAGCTGTTTTTT,CASRTGGGTGELFF
-,-,TRBV5-1,TRBJ2-5,TGCGCCAGCAGCCGAGGTATTCAAGAGACCCAGTACTTC,CASSRGIQETQYF
-,-,TRBV18,TRBJ1-1,TGTGCCAGCTCACTCTCACAGGTCTTGAACACTGAAGCTTTCTTT,CASSLSQVLNTEAFF
-,TRBD2,TRBV6-4,TRBJ2-7,TGTGCCAGCGGGTACGGACTAGCTACCTACGAGCAGTACTTC,CASGYGLATYEQYF